This T cell receptor beta chain was captured in a study of OX40 agonist ivuxolimab in advanced cancers. Study-wide context: Three patients, one with hepatocellular carcinoma and two with cutaneous melanoma, responded partially. Study-wide points: CD8+ T cells were the subset that, on average, had more expanded clones than CD4+.

On this clone: No antigen is known for it.

The CDR3 is 16 residues long. Trimming removed 0 bases from V and 5 bases from J, with 13 bases in between. Per the germline V gene, CDR1 is MNHNY and CDR2 is SVGAGI (reference sequence). Profiled with immunoSEQ multiplex PCR; TCRdb holds only in-frame clones, not every one. The sample lists 75,000 to 80,000 clones, over 75% occurring once. This rearrangement joins TRBV6-6 to TRBJ2-2, with D hard to call. The sequenced sample was CD4+ or CD8+ T cells sorted from blood, obtained in a trial of the OX40 agonist ivuxolimab. This receptor was taken from an adult with an advanced solid tumor such as melanoma, head and neck, liver or kidney cancer. CDR3 nucleotide sequence: TGTGCCAGCAGTTACTCGAGACTGGCGGAGACCGGGGAGCTGTTTTTT. Protein sequence: CASSYSRLAETGELFF.